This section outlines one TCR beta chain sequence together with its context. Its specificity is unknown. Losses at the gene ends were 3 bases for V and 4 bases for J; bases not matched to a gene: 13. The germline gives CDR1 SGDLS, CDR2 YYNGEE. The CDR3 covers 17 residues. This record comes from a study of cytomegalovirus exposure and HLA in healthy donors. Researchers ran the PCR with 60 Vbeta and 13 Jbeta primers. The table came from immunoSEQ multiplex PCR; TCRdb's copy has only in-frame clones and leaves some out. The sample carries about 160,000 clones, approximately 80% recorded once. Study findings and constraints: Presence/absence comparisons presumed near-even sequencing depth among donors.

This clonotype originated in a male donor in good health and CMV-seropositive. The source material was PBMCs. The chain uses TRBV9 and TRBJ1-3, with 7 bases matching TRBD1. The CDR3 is CASSALTGLVPGNTIYF. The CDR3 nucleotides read TGTGCCAGCAGCGCGCTGACAGGGCTGGTTCCGGGAAACACCATATATTTT.